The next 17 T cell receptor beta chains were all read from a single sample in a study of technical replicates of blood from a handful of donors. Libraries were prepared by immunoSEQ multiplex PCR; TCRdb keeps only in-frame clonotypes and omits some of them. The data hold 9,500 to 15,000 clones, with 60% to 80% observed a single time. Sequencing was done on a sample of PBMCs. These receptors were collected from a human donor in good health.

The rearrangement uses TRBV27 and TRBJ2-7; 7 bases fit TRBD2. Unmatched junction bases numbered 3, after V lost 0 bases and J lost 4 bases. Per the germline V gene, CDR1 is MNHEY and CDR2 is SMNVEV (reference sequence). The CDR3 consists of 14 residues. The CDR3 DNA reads TGTGCCAGCAGTTTATCGACGCGGGGGTACGAGCAGTACTTC. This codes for CASSLSTRGYEQYF.

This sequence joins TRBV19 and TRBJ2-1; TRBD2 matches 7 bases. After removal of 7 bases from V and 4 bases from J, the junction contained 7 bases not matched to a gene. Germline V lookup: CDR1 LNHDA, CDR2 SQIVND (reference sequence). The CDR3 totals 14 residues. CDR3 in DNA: TGTGCCAGTACAAGCGGGGATTCATACAATGAGCAGTTCTTC. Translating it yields CASTSGDSYNEQFF.

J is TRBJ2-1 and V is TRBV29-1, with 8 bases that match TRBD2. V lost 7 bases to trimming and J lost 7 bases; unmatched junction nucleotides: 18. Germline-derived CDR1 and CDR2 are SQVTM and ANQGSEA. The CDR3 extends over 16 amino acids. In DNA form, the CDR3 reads TGCAGCGCAAGATCGCTTCCGGGACTAGGGTGGAATGAGCAGTTCTTC. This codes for CSARSLPGLGWNEQFF.

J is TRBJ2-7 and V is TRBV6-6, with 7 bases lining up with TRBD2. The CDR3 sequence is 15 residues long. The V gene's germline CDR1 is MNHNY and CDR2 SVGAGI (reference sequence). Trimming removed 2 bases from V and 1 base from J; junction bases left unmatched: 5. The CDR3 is CASSYAGDWSYEQYF. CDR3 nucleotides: TGTGCCAGCAGTTACGCGGGGGATTGGTCCTACGAGCAGTACTTC.

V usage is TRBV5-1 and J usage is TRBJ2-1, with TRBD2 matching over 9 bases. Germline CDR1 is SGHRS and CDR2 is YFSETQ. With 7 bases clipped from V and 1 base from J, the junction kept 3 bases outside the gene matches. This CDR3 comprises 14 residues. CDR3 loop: CASQLAGSYNEQFF. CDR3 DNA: TGCGCCAGCCAACTAGCGGGTTCCTACAATGAGCAGTTCTTC.

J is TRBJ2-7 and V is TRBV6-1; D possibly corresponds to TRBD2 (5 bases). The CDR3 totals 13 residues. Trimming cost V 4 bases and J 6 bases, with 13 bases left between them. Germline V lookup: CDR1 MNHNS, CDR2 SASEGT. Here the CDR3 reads CASSVLEGVEQYF. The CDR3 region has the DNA TGTGCCAGCAGTGTGCTTGAGGGTGTCGAGCAGTACTTC.

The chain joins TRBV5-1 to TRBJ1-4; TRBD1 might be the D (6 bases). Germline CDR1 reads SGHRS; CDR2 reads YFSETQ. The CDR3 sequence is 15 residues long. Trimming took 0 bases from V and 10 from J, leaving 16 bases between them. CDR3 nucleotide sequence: TGCGCCAGCAGCTTGGTGGGACAAATCTCGGGAAAACTGTTTTTT. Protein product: CASSLVGQISGKLFF.

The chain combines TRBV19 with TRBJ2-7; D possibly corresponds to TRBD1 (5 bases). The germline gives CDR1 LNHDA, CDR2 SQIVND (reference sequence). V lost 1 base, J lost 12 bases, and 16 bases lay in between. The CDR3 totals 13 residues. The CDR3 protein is CASSIGALDRLYF. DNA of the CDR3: TGTGCCAGTAGTATAGGCGCCCTAGACAGACTGTACTTC. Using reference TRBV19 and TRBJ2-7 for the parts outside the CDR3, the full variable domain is DGGITQSPKYLFRKEGQNVTLSCEQNLNHDAMYWYRQDPGQGLRLIYYSQIVNDFQKGDIAEGYSVSREKKESFPLTVTSAQKNPTAFYLCASSIGALDRLYFGPGTRLTVT.

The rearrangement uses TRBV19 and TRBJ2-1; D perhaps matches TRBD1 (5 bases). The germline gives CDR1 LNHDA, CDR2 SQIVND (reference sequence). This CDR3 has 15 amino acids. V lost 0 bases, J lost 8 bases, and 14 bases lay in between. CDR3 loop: CASSIDGQGRDEQFF. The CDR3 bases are TGTGCCAGTAGTATAGATGGCCAGGGAAGGGATGAGCAGTTCTTC. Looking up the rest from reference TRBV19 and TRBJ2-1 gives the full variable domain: DGGITQSPKYLFRKEGQNVTLSCEQNLNHDAMYWYRQDPGQGLRLIYYSQIVNDFQKGDIAEGYSVSREKKESFPLTVTSAQKNPTAFYLCASSIDGQGRDEQFFGPGTRLTVL.

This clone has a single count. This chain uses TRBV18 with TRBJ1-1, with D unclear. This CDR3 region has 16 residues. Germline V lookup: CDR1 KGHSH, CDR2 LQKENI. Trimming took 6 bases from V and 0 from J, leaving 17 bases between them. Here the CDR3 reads CASSRLQRSMNTEAFF. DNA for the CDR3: TGTGCCAGCTCCCGACTACAGCGATCCATGAACACTGAAGCTTTCTTT.

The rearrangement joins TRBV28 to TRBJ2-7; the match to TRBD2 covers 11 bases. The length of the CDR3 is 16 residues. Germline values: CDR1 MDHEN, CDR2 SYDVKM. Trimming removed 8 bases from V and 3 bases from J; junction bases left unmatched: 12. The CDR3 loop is CASAPGGLAGGYEQYF. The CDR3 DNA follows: TGTGCCAGCGCCCCGGGAGGGCTAGCGGGAGGCTACGAGCAGTACTTC. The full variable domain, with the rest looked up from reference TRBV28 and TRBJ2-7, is DVKVTQSSRYLVKRTGEKVFLECVQDMDHENMFWYRQDPGLGLRLIYFSYDVKMKEKGDIPEGYSVSREKKERFSLILESASTNQTSMYLCASAPGGLAGGYEQYFGPGTRLTVT.

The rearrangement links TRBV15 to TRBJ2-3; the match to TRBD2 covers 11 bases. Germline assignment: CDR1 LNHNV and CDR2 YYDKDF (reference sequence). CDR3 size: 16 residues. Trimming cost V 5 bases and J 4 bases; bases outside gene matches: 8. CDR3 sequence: CATSPTSGSGADTQYF. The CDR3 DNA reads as TGTGCCACCAGCCCTACTAGCGGGAGTGGCGCAGATACGCAGTATTTT.

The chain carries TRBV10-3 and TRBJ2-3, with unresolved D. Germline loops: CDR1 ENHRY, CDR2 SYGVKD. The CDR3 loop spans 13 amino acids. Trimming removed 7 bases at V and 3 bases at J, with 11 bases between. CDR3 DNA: TGTGCCATCACCCTTGGGCCTACAGATACGCAGTATTTT. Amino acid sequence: CAITLGPTDTQYF.

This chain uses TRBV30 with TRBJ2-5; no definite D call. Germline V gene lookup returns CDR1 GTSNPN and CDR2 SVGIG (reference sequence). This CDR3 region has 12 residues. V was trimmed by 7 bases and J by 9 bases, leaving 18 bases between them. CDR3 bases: TGTGCCTCCCGACCCGGCGGAATGCCCCAGTACTTC. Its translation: CASRPGGMPQYF.

In DNA, the CDR3 is TGCGCCAGCAGCCAAGAGGTAGCGGCCTACAATGAGCAGTTCTTC. Protein sequence: CASSQEVAAYNEQFF. The gene calls are TRBV4-1 and TRBJ2-1, with a possible D match to TRBD2 (6 bases). From germline, CDR1 is MGHRA and CDR2 YSYEKL. Trimming left V 0 bases short and J 2 bases short, with 8 bases between. CDR3 size: 15 residues.

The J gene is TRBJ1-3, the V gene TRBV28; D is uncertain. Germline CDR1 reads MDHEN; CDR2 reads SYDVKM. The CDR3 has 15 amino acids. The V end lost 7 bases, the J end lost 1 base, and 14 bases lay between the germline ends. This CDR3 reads CASIEASLSGNTIYF. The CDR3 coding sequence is TGTGCCAGCATCGAGGCCAGTCTATCTGGAAACACCATATATTTT.

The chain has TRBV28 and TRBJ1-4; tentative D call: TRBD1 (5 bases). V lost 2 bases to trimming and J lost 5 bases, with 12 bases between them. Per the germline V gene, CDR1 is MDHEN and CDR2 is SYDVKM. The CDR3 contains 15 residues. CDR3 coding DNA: TGTGCCAGCAGTTTACCCCGGGGGGGGAATGAAAAACTGTTTTTT. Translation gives CASSLPRGGNEKLFF.